This is a list of T cell receptor beta chains from one sample in a study of T cell repertoires in cytomegalovirus infection. These receptors lack a known antigen. In TCRdb, the reads were re-called with MiXCR into one record per CDR3 protein. The sample has a few hundred thousand distinct CDR3 sequences, under 45% seen once. Sample: cultured PBMCs, taken from culture after CMV antigen stimulation. Every receptor here comes from a human donor in good health (CMV status not recorded). Some clones in this sample may be carry-over from other donors' samples. CDR3s include the opening cysteine and the closing phenylalanine or tryptophan. D genes are given only for firm matches. Expanded clones get a size class; other rows say once, few or many, or leave the size out.

D	size	V	J	DNA	CDR3
-	once	TRBV12-3/TRBV12-4	TRBJ2-7	TGTGCCAGCAGTTTGGTCTGGGAAGAATGGTACTTC	CASSLVWEEWYF
-	-	TRBV6-1	TRBJ2-1	TGTGCCAGTGGCCCGGACAGAGCTTACAATGAGCAGTTCTTC	CASGPDRAYNEQFF
-	-	TRBV4-1	TRBJ1-1	TGTGCCAGCAGCCAAGAGGAGGGGACTGAAGCTTTCTTT	CASSQEEGTEAFF
TRBD2	-	TRBV4-3	TRBJ2-7	TGCGCCAGCAGCCCAGGCCCTAGCGGGTATAACTCCTACGAGCAGTACTTC	CASSPGPSGYNSYEQYF
-	few	TRBV20-1	TRBJ2-7	TGCAGTGCTAGTAAGTTGCAGGGGATCTACGAGCAGTACTTC	CSASKLQGIYEQYF
-	-	TRBV6-5	TRBJ2-7	TGTGCCAGCAGTCCACAGTTGGGCTCCTACGAGCAGTACTTC	CASSPQLGSYEQYF
-	-	TRBV7-2	TRBJ1-5	TGTGCCAGCAGCCCCGCATCCTCCAATCAGCCCCAGCATTTT	CASSPASSNQPQHF
TRBD2	-	TRBV20-1	TRBJ2-7	TGCAGTGCTAGGAGGGTAGCGGGCTACGAGCAGTACTTC	CSARRVAGYEQYF
TRBD1	-	TRBV7-9	TRBJ1-6	TGTGCCAGCAGCTCGAGGGACAGGGTTTCTAATTCTTCACCCCTCCACTTT	CASSSRDRVSNSSPLHF
-	few	TRBV7-2	TRBJ2-2	TGTGCCAGCAGCTTAGGTGTTCCAGGCCCCCCCAACACCGGGGAGCTGTTTTTT	CASSLGVPGPPNTGELFF
-	-	TRBV5-1	TRBJ2-1	TGCGCCAGCGCGGAGGGGGCGGGGGTCAATGAGCAGTTCTTC	CASAEGAGVNEQFF
-	-	TRBV7-6	TRBJ2-2	TGTGCCAGCGCGCAGGGAACTAAGAACACCGGGGAGCTGTTTTTT	CASAQGTKNTGELFF
-	-	TRBV10-3	TRBJ1-3	TGTGCCATCACTCCTGGACAGGGAAACACCATATATTTT	CAITPGQGNTIYF
TRBD2	few	TRBV7-2	TRBJ2-3	TGTGCCAGCAGCTCCACTCCGGGACTATCTTATCCGACGCAGTATTTT	CASSSTPGLSYPTQYF
-	-	TRBV19	TRBJ2-3	TGTGCCAGCGAAGGGGGGGATACGCAGTATTTT	CASEGGDTQYF
-	-	TRBV7-3	TRBJ2-5	TGTGCCAGCAGCTCTAGGAAAGAGACCCAGTACTTC	CASSSRKETQYF
-	-	TRBV24-1	TRBJ2-3	TGTGCCACCAGCGATTTTGCGGGGGATACGCAGTATTTT	CATSDFAGDTQYF
-	-	TRBV7-8	TRBJ2-5	TGTGCCAGCAGCTTATTTTACTCGCGAGACCAAGAGACCCAGTACTTC	CASSLFYSRDQETQYF
-	-	TRBV29-1	TRBJ1-1	TGCAGCGTTGGGGCCCTTGGGAGGAGAGCTTTCTTT	CSVGALGRRAFF
TRBD2	-	TRBV6-6	TRBJ2-2	TGTGCCAGCAGTTACGGTGGGGGAGGGACCGGGGAGCTGTTTTTT	CASSYGGGGTGELFF
TRBD1	-	TRBV6-5	TRBJ1-6	TGTGCCAGCAGGCAGGGACAGCCCGGCTATAATTCACCCCTCCACTTT	CASRQGQPGYNSPLHF
-	-	TRBV20-1	TRBJ2-5	TGCAGTGCTAGGGACAGGCGGGAGGAGACCCAGTACTTC	CSARDRREETQYF
TRBD2	-	TRBV30	TRBJ2-1	TGTGCCTGGAGCCCATTTCCGGGACTAGCGGACAATGAGCAGTTCTTC	CAWSPFPGLADNEQFF
TRBD1	-	TRBV12-3/TRBV12-4	TRBJ1-3	TGTGCCAGCAGTCTACAGGGGGGAACTGGAAACACCATATATTTT	CASSLQGGTGNTIYF
-	-	TRBV12-3/TRBV12-4	TRBJ2-7	TGTGCCAGCAGTTTCACCCCGTACGAGCAGTACTTC	CASSFTPYEQYF
-	few	TRBV7-9	TRBJ1-1	TGTGCCAGCAGCTTAGTGGGGGGCCCCTACACTGAAGCTTTCTTT	CASSLVGGPYTEAFF
TRBD1	-	TRBV6-5	TRBJ1-1	TGTGCCAGCAGTTACTCAGGGGGCCGTGGGTTGAACACTGAAGCTTTCTTT	CASSYSGGRGLNTEAFF
-	-	TRBV6-1	TRBJ2-3	TGTGCCAGCAGCCACGGGGCCCTAGGCACAGATACGCAGTATTTT	CASSHGALGTDTQYF